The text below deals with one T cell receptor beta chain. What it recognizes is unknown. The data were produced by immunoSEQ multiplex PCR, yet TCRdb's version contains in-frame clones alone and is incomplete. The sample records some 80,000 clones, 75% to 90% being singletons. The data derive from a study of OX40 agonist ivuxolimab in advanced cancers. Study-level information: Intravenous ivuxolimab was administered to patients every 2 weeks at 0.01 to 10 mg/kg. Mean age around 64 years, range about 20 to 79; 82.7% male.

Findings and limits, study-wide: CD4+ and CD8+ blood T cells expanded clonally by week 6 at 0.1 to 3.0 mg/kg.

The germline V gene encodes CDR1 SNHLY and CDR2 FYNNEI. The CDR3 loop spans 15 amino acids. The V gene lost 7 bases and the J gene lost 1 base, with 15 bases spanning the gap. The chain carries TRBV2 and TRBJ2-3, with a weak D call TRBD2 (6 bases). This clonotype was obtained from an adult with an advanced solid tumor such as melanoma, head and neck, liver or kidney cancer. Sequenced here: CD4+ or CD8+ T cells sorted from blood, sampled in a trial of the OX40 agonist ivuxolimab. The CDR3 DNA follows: TGTGCCAGCATATCCTCGGGAGTAGGCACAGATACGCAGTATTTT. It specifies CASISSGVGTDTQYF.